This T cell receptor beta chain was captured by sequencing in a study of cytomegalovirus exposure and HLA in healthy donors. Broader study findings: Specificity for CMV antigens was confirmed in vitro for a few of the CMV-associated chains.

Of note for this clone: Antigen unknown.

The trim removed 4 bases at V and 4 bases at J, leaving 4 bases unmatched. This CDR3 is built from 13 residues. Germline V gene data show CDR1 as MNHEY and CDR2 as SMNVEV (reference sequence). Primers included in the PCR were 60 Vbeta and 13 Jbeta primers. Generated by immunoSEQ multiplex PCR, the TCRdb table keeps only in-frame clones and is missing some. The sample consists of some 120,000 clones, around 73% of them appearing once. What was sequenced was PBMCs. This rearrangement joins TRBV27 to TRBJ2-7; 7 positions agree with TRBD2. The receptor was derived from a man in his fifties or sixties in good health and CMV-seropositive. In DNA, the CDR3 is TGTGCCAGCAGTTGGGACTATGGGTACGAGCAGTACTTC. This sequence encodes CASSWDYGYEQYF.